Below, 18 T cell receptor beta chains from the same sample are listed, as sequenced in a study of CD8 T cells in ankylosing spondylitis. Overall study findings and caveats: Seemingly distinctive of ankylosing spondylitis blood was a TCR beta motif formed by eight highly homologous variants.

These receptors are not linked to any known antigen. MiXCR, run by TCRdb on the 5' RACE reads, gives a single entry per CDR3 protein. The sample yields about 500,000 distinct CDR3 sequences, roughly 5.3% seen once. The sequencing sample was made of blood, either unsorted or a sorted T cell fraction (not recorded which). The receptors stem from a male donor with ankylosing spondylitis.

This clonotype showed up many times. This chain uses TRBV12-3 or TRBV12-4 with TRBJ2-5; D possibly uses TRBD1 or TRBD2 (5 bases each). This CDR3 is built from 13 residues. Trimming left V 6 bases short and J 3 bases short, with 11 bases between. CDR3 DNA sequence: TGTGCCAGCAGCCCGGGACCAAAAGAGACCCAGTACTTC. Amino acids: CASSPGPKETQYF.

In regard to this clonotype: An end of the junction does not agree with germline; a read error may underlie this. The V and J genes are TRBV7-7 and TRBJ2-7; D is perhaps TRBD1 (5 bases). This CDR3 contains 15 residues. Germline lookup yields CDR1 SSHAT and CDR2 FNYEAQ (reference sequence). The CDR3 reads CASSLRYRSPYEQYF. CDR3 nucleotide sequence: TGTGCTAGCAGCTTAAGATACAGGTCACCCTACGAGCAGTACTTC. Combining the CDR3 with reference TRBV7-7 and TRBJ2-7 gives the whole variable domain GAGVSQSPRYKVTKRGQDVTLRCDPISSHATLYWYQQALGQGPEFLTYFNYEAQPDKSGLPSDRFSAERPEGSISTLTIQRTEQRDSAMYRCASSLRYRSPYEQYFGPGTRLTVT.

The V call is TRBV7-9, the J call TRBJ1-1, with D uncertain. V lost 11 bases to trimming and J lost 4 bases, with 20 bases between them. Germline V gives CDR1 SEHNR, CDR2 FQNEAQ (reference sequence). The CDR3 spans 14 residues. The CDR3 protein is CAETIRLTSTEAFF. As DNA, the CDR3 is TGTGCCGAAACTATTAGACTGACCTCCACTGAAGCTTTCTTT.

In this sample, this clonotype turned up a few times. V usage is TRBV3-1 and J usage is TRBJ2-7; the D is unclear. V lost 0 bases to trimming and J lost 3 bases, with 6 bases between them. Germline assignment: CDR1 LGHDT and CDR2 YNNKEL (reference sequence). The CDR3 runs to 13 residues. The DNA of the CDR3 is TGTGCCAGCAGCCAAGATCCCAACTACGAGCAGTACTTC. This codes for CASSQDPNYEQYF.

This clonotype was counted many times. The V and J genes are TRBV24-1 and TRBJ2-7; TRBD1 might be the D (5 bases). Germline V CDR1 and CDR2: KGHDR, SFDVKD. Trimming shortened V by 0 bases and J by 4 bases, and 6 bases separated the two germline ends. CDR3 length equals 13 residues. CDR3 sequence reads: CATSDLQGYEQYF. CDR3 coding DNA: TGTGCCACCAGTGATTTGCAGGGATACGAGCAGTACTTC.

This clonotype came up many times. The V and J genes are TRBV5-8 and TRBJ2-2; D is undetermined. This CDR3 spans 15 amino acids. Trimming cost V 1 base and J 0 bases, with 7 bases left between them. CDR1 SGHTS and CDR2 YDEGEE come from the germline V gene. The CDR3 is CASSLTVPNTGELFF. The CDR3 DNA follows: TGTGCCAGCAGCTTGACAGTCCCGAACACCGGGGAGCTGTTTTTT.

This clonotype occurred many times. The genes are TRBV10-3 and TRBJ1-2; D might be TRBD1 (5 bases). Germline CDR1 and CDR2: ENHRY and SYGVKD. Trimming removed 2 bases at V and 3 bases at J, with 7 bases between. The CDR3 covers 13 residues. CDR3 coding DNA: TGTGCCATCAGTGAGGGGGCAGACTATGGCTACACCTTC. Its protein is CAISEGADYGYTF.

This clonotype was seen repeatedly, ten times or more. This rearrangement joins TRBV4-3 to TRBJ2-6; D call uncertain. The germline gives CDR1 LGHNA, CDR2 YSLEER. The CDR3 has 15 amino acids. The germline V and J ends were trimmed by 0 bases and 0 bases, with 3 bases remaining between them. CDR3 protein: CASSQENSGANVLTF. Written as DNA, the CDR3 is TGCGCCAGCAGCCAAGAAAACTCTGGGGCCAACGTCCTGACTTTC.

To note about this clonotype: One base away lies a much larger clone, so this may be a sequencing read error. The genes are TRBV10-1 and TRBJ2-2; D is uncertain. The CDR3 has 13 residues. CDR1 WNHNN and CDR2 SYGVQD come from the germline V gene (reference sequence). The CDR3 sequence: CACRPQATGELFF. As DNA, the CDR3 is TGCGCCTGCAGACCCCAGGCGACCGGGGAGCTGTTTTTT.

The V gene is TRBV5-6, the J gene TRBJ2-1; the D is unclear. Trimming removed 3 bases at V and 7 bases at J, with 20 bases between. This CDR3 region has 16 residues. CDR1 SGHDT and CDR2 YYEEEE come from the germline V gene. The CDR3 sequence: CASSSQPASLGNEQFF. In nucleotides, the CDR3 is TGTGCCAGCAGCTCGCAACCCGCGTCGCTGGGAAATGAGCAGTTCTTC. Filled out from reference TRBV5-6 and TRBJ2-1, the complete variable domain reads DAGVTQSPTHLIKTRGQQVTLRCSPKSGHDTVSWYQQALGQGPQFIFQYYEEEERQRGNFPDRFSGHQFPNYSSELNVNALLLGDSALYLCASSSQPASLGNEQFFGPGTRLTVL.

This clonotype was recorded many times. The genes are TRBV7-2 and TRBJ1-5; weak D call: TRBD1 (5 bases). The V and J ends lost 5 bases and 3 bases respectively, with 14 bases between them. CDR3 size: 15 residues. The germline CDR1 and CDR2 sequences are SGHTA and FQGNSA. The CDR3 nucleotides read TGTGCCAGCAGCACAGTCGACAGACCCAATCAGCCCCAGCATTTT. This gives the protein CASSTVDRPNQPQHF.

This clonotype was counted many times. The rearrangement joins TRBV28 to TRBJ1-1, with D maybe TRBD1 (6 bases). CDR3 length equals 13 residues. Trimming left V 8 bases short and J 3 bases short, with 13 bases between. The germline V gene has CDR1 MDHEN and CDR2 SYDVKM. The CDR3 nucleotides are TGTGCCAGCGGTCCAGAGGGGGACACTGAAGCTTTCTTT. Protein: CASGPEGDTEAFF. Combining the CDR3 with reference TRBV28 and TRBJ1-1 gives the whole variable domain DVKVTQSSRYLVKRTGEKVFLECVQDMDHENMFWYRQDPGLGLRLIYFSYDVKMKEKGDIPEGYSVSREKKERFSLILESASTNQTSMYLCASGPEGDTEAFFGQGTRLTVV.

As for this clonotype: A much bigger clone sits one base away, suggesting this may be a read error. CDR3 sequence: CSAVGDRGLHEQYF. The DNA for the CDR3 is TGCAGTGCAGTGGGGGACAGGGGGCTCCACGAGCAGTACTTC. V is TRBV20-1 and J is TRBJ2-7; 12 positions match TRBD1. Trimming cost V 6 bases and J 5 bases; bases outside gene matches: 8. The germline CDR1 and CDR2 sequences are DFQATT and SNEGSKA (reference sequence). There are 14 residues in the CDR3.

In its sample, this clonotype was seen many times. The chain is built from TRBV7-2 and TRBJ1-1; D is unclear. The CDR3 runs 14 residues. Germline V gene sequence: CDR1 SGHTA, CDR2 FQGNSA. Trimming left V 0 bases short and J 1 base short, with 6 bases between. The CDR3 nucleotides are TGTGCCAGCAGCTTAGCGAGGCCGAACACTGAAGCTTTCTTT. Encoded protein: CASSLARPNTEAFF.

This clonotype was observed many times. The chain combines TRBV12-3 or TRBV12-4 with TRBJ1-2, with TRBD1 matching over 9 bases. V gave up 5 bases and J gave up 5 bases; unmatched junction bases: 6. This CDR3 has 14 residues. The chain's CDR3 is CASSPAGQGYGYTF. CDR3 sequence (DNA): TGTGCCAGCAGTCCCGCGGGACAGGGATATGGCTACACCTTC.

This clonotype was seen at least ten times. The chain joins TRBV5-1 to TRBJ1-5; D is undetermined. Germline V gene sequence: CDR1 SGHRS, CDR2 YFSETQ. The CDR3 has 14 residues. The V end lost 0 bases, the J end lost 3 bases, and 7 bases lay between the germline ends. This CDR3 reads CASSLEGINQPQHF. DNA for the CDR3: TGCGCCAGCAGCTTGGAGGGAATCAATCAGCCCCAGCATTTT.

This clonotype was counted ten times or more. The chain uses TRBV29-1 and TRBJ2-7; D tentatively reads TRBD1 or TRBD2 (6 bases each). The V gene lost 6 bases and the J gene lost 4 bases, with 19 bases spanning the gap. This CDR3 region has 14 residues. Germline assignment: CDR1 SQVTM and CDR2 ANQGSEA. The CDR3 spells CSVVPSGARYEQYF. In nucleotides, the CDR3 is TGCAGCGTCGTACCGTCGGGGGCGCGTTACGAGCAGTACTTC.

This clonotype was seen ten or more times. J is TRBJ2-1 and V is TRBV11-2, with D unresolved. Trimming pared 5 bases from V and 5 bases from J, leaving 16 bases between. The CDR3 contains 15 residues. CDR1 SGHAT and CDR2 FQNNGV come from the germline V gene. The CDR3 loop is CASSRIVRQHNEQFF. The CDR3 region has the DNA TGTGCCAGCAGCCGTATCGTACGGCAGCACAATGAGCAGTTCTTC.